The 2 T cell receptor beta chains presented below share a single source sample, sequenced in a study of blood T cell repertoires in COVID-19. Clones were read by immunoSEQ multiplex PCR, and TCRdb kept only the in-frame ones, dropping some. The data contain 100,000 or so clones, about 84% of them seen just once; the ten biggest clones take up roughly 12%. Sequencing used peripheral blood. All receptors come from a human donor in a cohort sampled during active COVID-19.

V gene TRBV27 combines with J gene TRBJ2-3, with 8 positions matching TRBD1. This CDR3 has 15 residues. The J segment lost 3 bases and the V segment lost 4 bases, leaving 6 bases of the junction unmatched. Germline V gives CDR1 MNHEY, CDR2 SMNVEV (reference sequence). This CDR3 reads CASSSGDRPTDTQYF. The DNA for the CDR3 is TGTGCCAGCAGTTCGGGGGACAGGCCTACAGATACGCAGTATTTT.

J is TRBJ1-5 and V is TRBV11-2, with 7 bases aligning to TRBD1. Germline V CDR1 and CDR2: SGHAT, FQNNGV. The CDR3 has 18 amino acids. V was pared by 5 bases and J by 1 base, with 14 bases of the junction left unmatched. This CDR3 reads CASSRTQGRLQSNQPQHF. The CDR3 DNA reads TGTGCCAGCAGCCGTACACAGGGGCGACTTCAAAGCAATCAGCCCCAGCATTTT.